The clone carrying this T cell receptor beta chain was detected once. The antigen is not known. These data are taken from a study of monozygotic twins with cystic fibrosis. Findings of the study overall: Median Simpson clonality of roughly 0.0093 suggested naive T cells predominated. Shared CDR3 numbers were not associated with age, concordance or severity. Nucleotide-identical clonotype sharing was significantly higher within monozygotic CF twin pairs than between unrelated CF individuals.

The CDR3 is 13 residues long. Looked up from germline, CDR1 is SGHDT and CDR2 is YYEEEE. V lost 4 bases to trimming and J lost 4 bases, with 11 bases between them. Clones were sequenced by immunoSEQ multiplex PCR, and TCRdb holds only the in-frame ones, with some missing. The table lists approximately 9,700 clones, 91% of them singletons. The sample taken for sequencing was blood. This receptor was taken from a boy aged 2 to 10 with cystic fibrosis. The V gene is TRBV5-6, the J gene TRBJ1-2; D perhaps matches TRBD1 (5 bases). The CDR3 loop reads CASSLRTFYGYTF. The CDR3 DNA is TGTGCCAGCAGCCTGAGGACATTCTATGGCTACACCTTC.